The source of this T cell receptor beta chain is a study of blood T cell repertoires in COVID-19. Germline V gene data show CDR1 as KGHSH and CDR2 as LQKENI. The CDR3 has 14 residues. V lost 9 bases and J 11 bases, leaving 25 bases between the germline ends. In the authors' workflow: How many nucleated cells were present was estimated from reference gene primer amplification. Some clones are missing from TCRdb's copy, which holds only in-frame ones; the method was immunoSEQ multiplex PCR. Clone size and the V and J calls come from that table; the DNA yielded D and trimming. The table has about 130,000 clones, about four fifths seen once.

V is TRBV18 and J is TRBJ1-1; D is uncertain. The sequenced sample was peripheral blood. This TCR was sampled from a woman aged 60 to 75 with acute or convalescent COVID-19. The CDR3 spells CASKLDEVYGMAFF. CDR3 in DNA: TGTGCCAGTAAGTTAGACGAGGTTTACGGCATGGCTTTCTTT.